This T cell receptor beta chain is drawn from a study of T cells after posttransplantation cyclophosphamide. Notes on the study in general: Skin or GI-infiltrating T cells shared few TRB sequences with blood. Donor CD8+ memory clones often dominated recipient blood repertoires at later times. TRB clonality was highly associated with recipient CMV seropositivity and reactivation.

Method: immunoSEQ multiplex PCR; TCRdb's copy keeps in-frame clones and lacks some. The record shows thousands of clones for this sample, with no singletons present. Germline V gene sequence: CDR1 PRHDT, CDR2 FYEKMQ (reference sequence). CDR3 length: 14 amino acids. V dropped 5 bases and J dropped 7 bases, with 15 bases sitting between them. This clone was recorded many times. Antigen specificity is unknown. Busulfan-fludarabine conditioning, marrow transplant, and cyclophosphamide on days +3 and +4 were administered. The chain recombines TRBV13 with TRBJ2-4, with D perhaps matching TRBD2 (5 bases). The receptor's source is a male patient between 18 and 35 years old who received an allogeneic stem cell transplant from an unrelated donor, was CMV-positive, and had acute and chronic GVHD. The T cells may come from the graft donor. The sequences come from PBMCs, collected after allogeneic stem cell transplant with posttransplant cyclophosphamide. The CDR3 is CASSRRAPGNIQYF. DNA of the CDR3: TGTGCCAGCAGCCGGCGGGCACCCGGGAACATTCAGTACTTC.